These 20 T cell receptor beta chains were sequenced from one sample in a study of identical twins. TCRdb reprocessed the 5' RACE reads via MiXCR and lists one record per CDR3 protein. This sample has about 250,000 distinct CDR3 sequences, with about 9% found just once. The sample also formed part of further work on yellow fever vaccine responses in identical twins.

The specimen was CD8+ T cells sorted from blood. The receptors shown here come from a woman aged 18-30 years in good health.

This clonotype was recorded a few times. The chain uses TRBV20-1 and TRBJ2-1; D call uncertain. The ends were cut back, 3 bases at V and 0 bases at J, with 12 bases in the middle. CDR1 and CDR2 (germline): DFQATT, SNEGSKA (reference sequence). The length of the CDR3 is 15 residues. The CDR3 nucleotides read TGCAGTGCTAGGGGCTCCGCGAGCTCCTACAATGAGCAGTTCTTC. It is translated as CSARGSASSYNEQFF.

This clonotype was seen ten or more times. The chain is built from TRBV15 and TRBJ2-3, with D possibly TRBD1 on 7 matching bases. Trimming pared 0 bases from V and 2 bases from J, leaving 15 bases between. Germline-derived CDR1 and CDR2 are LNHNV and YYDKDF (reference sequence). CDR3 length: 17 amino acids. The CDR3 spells CATSRDRGGGTTDTQYF. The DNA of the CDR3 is TGTGCCACCAGCAGAGATCGAGGAGGGGGCACCACAGATACGCAGTATTTT.

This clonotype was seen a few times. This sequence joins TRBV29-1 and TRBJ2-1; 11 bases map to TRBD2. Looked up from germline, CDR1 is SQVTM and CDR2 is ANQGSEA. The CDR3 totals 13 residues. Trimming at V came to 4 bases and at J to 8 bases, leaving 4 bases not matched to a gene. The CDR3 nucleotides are TGCAGCGTTGCTAGCGGGGGGTTCGATGAGCAGTTCTTC. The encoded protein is CSVASGGFDEQFF.

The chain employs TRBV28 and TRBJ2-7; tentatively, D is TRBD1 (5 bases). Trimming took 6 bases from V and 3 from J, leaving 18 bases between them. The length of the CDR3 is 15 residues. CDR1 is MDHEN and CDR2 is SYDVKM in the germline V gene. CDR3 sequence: CASSSPPRAGYEQYF. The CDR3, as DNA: TGTGCCAGCAGCTCCCCCCCCAGGGCTGGCTACGAGCAGTACTTC.

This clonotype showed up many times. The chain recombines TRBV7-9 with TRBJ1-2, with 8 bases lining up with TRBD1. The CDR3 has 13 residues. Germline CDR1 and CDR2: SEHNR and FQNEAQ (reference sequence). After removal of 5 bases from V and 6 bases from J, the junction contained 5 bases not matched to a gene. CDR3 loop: CASSAETGDGYTF. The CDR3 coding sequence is TGTGCCAGCAGCGCCGAGACAGGGGATGGCTACACCTTC.

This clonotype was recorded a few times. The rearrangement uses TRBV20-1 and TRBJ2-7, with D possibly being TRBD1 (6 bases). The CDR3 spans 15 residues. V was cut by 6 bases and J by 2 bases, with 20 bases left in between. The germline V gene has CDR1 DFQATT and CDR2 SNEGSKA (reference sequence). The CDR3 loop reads CSAEEIGQNPYEQYF. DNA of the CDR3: TGCAGTGCAGAAGAAATAGGACAGAACCCCTACGAGCAGTACTTC.

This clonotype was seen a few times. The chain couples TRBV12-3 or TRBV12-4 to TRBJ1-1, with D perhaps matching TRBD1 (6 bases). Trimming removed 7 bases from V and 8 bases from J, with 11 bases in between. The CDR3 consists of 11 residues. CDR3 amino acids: CASTFGTEAFF. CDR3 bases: TGTGCCAGCACGTTCGGGACAGAAGCTTTCTTT.

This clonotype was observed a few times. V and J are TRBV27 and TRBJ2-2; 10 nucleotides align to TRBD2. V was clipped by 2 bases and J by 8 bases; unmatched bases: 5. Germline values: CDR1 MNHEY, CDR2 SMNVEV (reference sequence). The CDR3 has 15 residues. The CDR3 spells CASSLDLAGVGELFF. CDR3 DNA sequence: TGTGCCAGCAGTTTAGACCTAGCGGGAGTAGGGGAGCTGTTTTTT.

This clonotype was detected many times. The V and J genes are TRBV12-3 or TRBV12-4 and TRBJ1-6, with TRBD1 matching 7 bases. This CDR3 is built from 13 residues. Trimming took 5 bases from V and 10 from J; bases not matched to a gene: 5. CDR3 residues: CASSDRAESPLHF. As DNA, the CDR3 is TGTGCCAGCAGTGACAGGGCTGAGTCACCCCTCCACTTT.

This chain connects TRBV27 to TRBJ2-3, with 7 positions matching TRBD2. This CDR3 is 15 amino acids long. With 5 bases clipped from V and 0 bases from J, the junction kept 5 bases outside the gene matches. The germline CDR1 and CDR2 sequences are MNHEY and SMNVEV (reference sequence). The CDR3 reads CASSTPAGSTDTQYF. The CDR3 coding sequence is TGTGCCAGCAGTACCCCAGCGGGGAGCACAGATACGCAGTATTTT.

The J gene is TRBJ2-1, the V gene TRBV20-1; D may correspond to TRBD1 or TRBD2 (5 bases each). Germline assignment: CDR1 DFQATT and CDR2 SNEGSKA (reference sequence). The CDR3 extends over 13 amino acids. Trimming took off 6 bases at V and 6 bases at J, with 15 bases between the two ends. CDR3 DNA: TGCAGTGCCCGTAGAATAGGGACCAATGAGCAGTTCTTC. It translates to CSARRIGTNEQFF.

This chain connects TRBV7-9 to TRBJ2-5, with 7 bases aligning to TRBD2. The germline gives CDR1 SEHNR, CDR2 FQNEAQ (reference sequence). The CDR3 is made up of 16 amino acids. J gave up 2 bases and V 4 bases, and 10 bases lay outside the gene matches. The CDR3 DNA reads TGTGCCAGCAGCTCACCACACCTAGCGGCTCAAGAGACCCAGTACTTC. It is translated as CASSSPHLAAQETQYF.

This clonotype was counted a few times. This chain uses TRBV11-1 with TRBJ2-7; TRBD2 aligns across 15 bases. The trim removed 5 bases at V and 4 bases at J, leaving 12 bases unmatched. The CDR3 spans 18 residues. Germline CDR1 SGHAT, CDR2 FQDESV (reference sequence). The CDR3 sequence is CASSPTGLAGGGSYEQYF. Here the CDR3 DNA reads TGTGCCAGCAGCCCGACTGGACTAGCGGGGGGGGGATCATACGAGCAGTACTTC.

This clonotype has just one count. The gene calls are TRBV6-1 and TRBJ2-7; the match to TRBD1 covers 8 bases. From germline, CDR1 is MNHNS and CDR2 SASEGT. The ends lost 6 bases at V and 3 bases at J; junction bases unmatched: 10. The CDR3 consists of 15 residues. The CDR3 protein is CASSLPHGQGYEQYF. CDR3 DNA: TGTGCCAGCAGCCTCCCACACGGACAGGGCTACGAGCAGTACTTC.

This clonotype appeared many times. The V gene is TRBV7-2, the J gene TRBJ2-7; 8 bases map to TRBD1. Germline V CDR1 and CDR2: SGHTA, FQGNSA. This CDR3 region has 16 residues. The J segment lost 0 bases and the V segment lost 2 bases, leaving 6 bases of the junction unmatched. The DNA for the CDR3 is TGTGCCAGCAGCTTAACCGCGACAGGGGTCTCCTACGAGCAGTACTTC. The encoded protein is CASSLTATGVSYEQYF.

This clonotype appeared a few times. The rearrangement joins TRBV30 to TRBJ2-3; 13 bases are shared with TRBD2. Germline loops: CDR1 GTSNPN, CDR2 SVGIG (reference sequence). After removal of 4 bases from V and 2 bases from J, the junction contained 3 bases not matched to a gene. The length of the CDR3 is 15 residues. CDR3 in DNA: TGTGCCTGGAAAGGACTAGCGGGAGACACAGATACGCAGTATTTT. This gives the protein CAWKGLAGDTDTQYF.

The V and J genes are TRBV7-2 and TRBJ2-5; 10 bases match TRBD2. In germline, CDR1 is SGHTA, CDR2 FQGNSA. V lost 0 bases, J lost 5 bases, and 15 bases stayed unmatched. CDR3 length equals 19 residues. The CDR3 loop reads CASSLARLAGAIYVETQYF. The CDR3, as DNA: TGTGCCAGCAGCTTAGCGAGGCTAGCGGGGGCTATTTATGTGGAGACCCAGTACTTC.

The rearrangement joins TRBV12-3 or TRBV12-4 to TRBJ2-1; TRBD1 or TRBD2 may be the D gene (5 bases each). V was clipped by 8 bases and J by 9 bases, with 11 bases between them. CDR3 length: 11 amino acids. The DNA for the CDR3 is TGTGCCAGCTTAAGGGACGGTGAGCAGTTCTTC. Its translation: CASLRDGEQFF.

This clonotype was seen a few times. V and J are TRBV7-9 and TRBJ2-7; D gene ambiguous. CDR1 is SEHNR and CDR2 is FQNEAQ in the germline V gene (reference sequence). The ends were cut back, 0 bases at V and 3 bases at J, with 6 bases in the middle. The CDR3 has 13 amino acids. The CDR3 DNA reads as TGTGCCAGCAGCTTAGCTCCATTCTACGAGCAGTACTTC. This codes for CASSLAPFYEQYF. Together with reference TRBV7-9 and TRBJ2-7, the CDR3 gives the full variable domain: DTGVSQNPRHKITKRGQNVTFRCDPISEHNRLYWYRQTLGQGPEFLTYFQNEAQLEKSRLLSDRFSAERPKGSFSTLEIQRTEQGDSAMYLCASSLAPFYEQYFGPGTRLTVT.

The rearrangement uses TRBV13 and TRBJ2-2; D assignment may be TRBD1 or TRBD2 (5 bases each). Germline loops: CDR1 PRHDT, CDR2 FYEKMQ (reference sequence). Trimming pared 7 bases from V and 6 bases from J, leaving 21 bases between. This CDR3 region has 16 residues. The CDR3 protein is CASTFPLGTFSGELFF. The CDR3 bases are TGTGCCAGCACCTTCCCCCTGGGGACCTTTTCCGGGGAGCTGTTTTTT.